This is a list of T cell receptor beta chains from one sample in a study of shared clonotypes between healthy human individuals. Repertoires were generated with immunoSEQ multiplex PCR, while TCRdb's copy carries only in-frame clones and drops some. In the table there are roughly 850,000 clones, 95% to 97% of which are singletons. The sequencing input was naive CD8+ T cells sorted from blood. Receptor source: a man in his thirties or forties in good health. CDR3s include the opening cysteine and the closing phenylalanine or tryptophan. Each record gives: D gene, clone size, V gene, CDR3 length, J gene, CDR3 protein, CDR3 DNA. D genes are given only for firm matches. Size is stated for part of the rows, as once, few or many counts, or as a class when the clone is expanded.

>TRBD2|NA|TRBV11-3|16|TRBJ2-1
CASSGPRGSGRNEQFF
TGTGCCAGCAGCGGCCCGAGGGGTAGCGGGCGTAATGAGCAGTTCTTC
>NA|NA|TRBV19|16|TRBJ2-5
CASSPPDTSYQETQYF
TGTGCCAGTAGTCCCCCGGACACCTCGTACCAAGAGACCCAGTACTTC
>TRBD2|NA|TRBV29-1|14|TRBJ2-3
CSVEGAGAADTQYF
TGCAGCGTTGAAGGGGCGGGAGCGGCAGATACGCAGTATTTT
>NA|NA|TRBV6-1|17|TRBJ2-3
CASSEARTIDYTDTQYF
TGTGCCAGCAGTGAAGCACGAACCATAGACTACACAGATACGCAGTATTTT
>NA|NA|TRBV10-2|13|TRBJ2-7
CASSSGNSYEQYF
TGCGCCAGCAGTTCCGGGAACTCCTACGAGCAGTACTTC
>NA|NA|TRBV7-9|14|TRBJ2-7
CASSLTGDPYEQYF
TGTGCCAGCAGCTTAACTGGGGATCCCTACGAGCAGTACTTC
>TRBD1|NA|TRBV2|17|TRBJ2-6
CARLNRDSDSGANVLTF
TGTGCCAGGCTAAACCGGGACAGCGACTCTGGGGCCAACGTCCTGACTTTC
>NA|NA|TRBV7-9|14|TRBJ2-1
CASSFGSRADEQFF
TGTGCCAGCAGCTTCGGGAGTCGGGCGGATGAGCAGTTCTTC
>TRBD1|NA|TRBV9|14|TRBJ1-4
CASSVGGGDEKLFF
TGTGCCAGCAGCGTAGGAGGGGGCGATGAAAAACTGTTTTTT
>TRBD2|NA|TRBV6-5|14|TRBJ2-7
CASSYSGGPGEQYF
TGTGCCAGCAGTTACAGCGGGGGGCCAGGCGAGCAGTACTTC
>NA|NA|TRBV27|16|TRBJ2-3
CASSSGMIGRIDTQYF
TGTGCCAGCAGTTCCGGGATGATCGGCCGGATAGATACGCAGTATTTT
>TRBD1|NA|TRBV4-1|15|TRBJ1-4
CASSQVGQGYEKLFF
TGCGCCAGCAGCCAAGTGGGACAGGGGTATGAAAAACTGTTTTTT
>NA|NA|TRBV28|12|TRBJ2-7
CASSRPRDEQYF
TGTGCCAGCAGTAGGCCCCGGGACGAGCAGTACTTC
>NA|NA|TRBV2|17|TRBJ1-1
CASSVEAFGQGGTEAFF
TGTGCCAGCAGTGTAGAGGCGTTCGGTCAGGGTGGGACTGAAGCTTTCTTT
>NA|NA|TRBV27|14|TRBJ2-1
CASSPLLGPNEQFF
TGTGCCAGCAGTCCCTTATTAGGCCCCAATGAGCAGTTCTTC
>TRBD1|NA|TRBV27|15|TRBJ1-5
CASSARTGQLQPQHF
TGTGCCAGCAGTGCCCGAACGGGACAGCTCCAGCCCCAGCATTTT
>NA|NA|TRBV18|12|TRBJ2-1
CASLRSSNEQFF
TGTGCCAGCCTCAGGAGCAGCAATGAGCAGTTCTTC
>NA|once|TRBV5-6|14|TRBJ1-2
CASSFGSALYGYTF
TGTGCCAGCAGCTTCGGATCGGCCCTCTATGGCTACACCTTC
>NA|once|TRBV5-4|15|TRBJ2-5
CASSLGQGSQETQYF
TGTGCCAGCAGCTTGGGCCAGGGGAGTCAAGAGACCCAGTACTTC
>TRBD1|NA|TRBV28|13|TRBJ2-7
CASRDRGSYEQYF
TGTGCCAGCAGAGACAGGGGTAGCTACGAGCAGTACTTC
>NA|NA|TRBV27|16|TRBJ2-7
CASSPSAGTEVYEQYF
TGTGCCAGCAGTCCTTCAGCGGGGACAGAGGTATACGAGCAGTACTTC
>NA|NA|TRBV10-2|14|TRBJ2-7
CASSGTRALYEQYF
TGCGCCAGCAGTGGGACAAGGGCCCTCTACGAGCAGTACTTC
>NA|NA|TRBV11-2|16|TRBJ2-1
CASSLGERRPYNEQFF
TGTGCCAGCAGCTTAGGGGAGAGGAGACCCTACAATGAGCAGTTCTTC
>NA|once|TRBV28|13|TRBJ2-7
CASSFHRSYEQYF
TGTGCCAGCAGTTTTCACAGGTCCTACGAGCAGTACTTC
>NA|NA|TRBV19|13|TRBJ2-1
CASSIHSFNEQFF
TGTGCCAGTAGTATCCACTCTTTTAATGAGCAGTTCTTC
>NA|NA|TRBV5-1|15|TRBJ2-3
CASYEGISSTDTQYF
TGCGCCAGCTATGAGGGGATCTCGAGCACAGATACGCAGTATTTT
>NA|NA|TRBV7-9|13|TRBJ2-5
CASSLQGRETQYF
TGTGCCAGCAGCTTGCAGGGGAGAGAGACCCAGTACTTC
>NA|once|TRBV7-9|16|TRBJ2-3
CASSQRGGPGADTQYF
TGTGCCAGCAGCCAACGCGGTGGACCGGGCGCAGATACGCAGTATTTT
>NA|NA|TRBV5-1|15|TRBJ2-7
CASSLDRGGSYEQYF
TGCGCCAGCAGCTTGGATCGGGGAGGATCCTACGAGCAGTACTTC
>NA|NA|TRBV27|18|TRBJ2-3
CASSSLSTGFRSTDTQYF
TGTGCCAGCAGTTCGTTAAGTACAGGGTTTCGGTCCACAGATACGCAGTATTTT
>NA|NA|TRBV4-1|14|TRBJ1-5
CASSQGADNQPQHF
TGCGCCAGCAGCCAAGGAGCGGACAATCAGCCCCAGCATTTT
>NA|NA|TRBV15|12|TRBJ2-7
CATSRPGDEQYF
TGTGCCACCAGCAGGCCCGGCGACGAGCAGTACTTC
>TRBD1|NA|TRBV6-1|14|TRBJ2-2
CASSEGTGAGELFF
TGTGCCAGCAGTGAGGGGACAGGGGCCGGGGAGCTGTTTTTT
>NA|NA|TRBV5-1|13|TRBJ2-7
CASSPSYRYEQYF
TGCGCCAGCAGCCCCTCTTACCGCTACGAGCAGTACTTC
>TRBD2|NA|TRBV15|14|TRBJ2-3
CATSREGRVDTQYF
TGTGCCACCAGCAGAGAAGGGAGGGTAGATACGCAGTATTTT
>NA|NA|TRBV4-3|20|TRBJ2-1
CASSPHFAPETSSSYNEQFF
TGCGCCAGCAGCCCCCACTTTGCCCCGGAGACCAGTAGCTCCTACAATGAGCAGTTCTTC
>NA|NA|TRBV7-9|12|TRBJ2-1
CASSLVGSEQFF
TGTGCCAGCAGCTTAGTTGGATCTGAGCAGTTCTTC
>TRBD1|NA|TRBV29-1|13|TRBJ1-2
CSAPTGGNYGYTF
TGCAGCGCTCCGACAGGGGGCAACTATGGCTACACCTTC
>NA|NA|TRBV5-1|14|TRBJ2-7
CASNYDGQSYEQYF
TGCGCCAGCAACTACGATGGACAGTCATACGAGCAGTACTTC